Sequencing of this T cell receptor (beta chain) was carried out in a study of patients and donors after allogeneic stem cell transplantation. Via MiXCR, TCRdb re-called the RT-PCR reads, giving one row per CDR3 protein. The data show 90,000 to 120,000 distinct CDR3 sequences, over 30% seen once. CDR3 size: 16 residues. The germline CDR1 and CDR2 sequences are SGHRS and YFSETQ. J gave up 2 bases and V 4 bases, and 6 bases lay outside the gene matches. The sequence was collected from a human donor who was either an allogeneic HSCT recipient or a stem cell or donor lymphocyte infusion donor (not recorded which). It is not recorded whose cells these are; they may come from a transplant donor. V gene TRBV5-1 combines with J gene TRBJ2-3; 11 bases map to TRBD2. The sequenced material came from blood, either unsorted or a sorted T cell fraction (not recorded which). CDR3 bases: TGCGCCAGCAGCAAAGGGACTAGCGGCTCCACAGATACGCAGTATTTT. It specifies CASSKGTSGSTDTQYF.